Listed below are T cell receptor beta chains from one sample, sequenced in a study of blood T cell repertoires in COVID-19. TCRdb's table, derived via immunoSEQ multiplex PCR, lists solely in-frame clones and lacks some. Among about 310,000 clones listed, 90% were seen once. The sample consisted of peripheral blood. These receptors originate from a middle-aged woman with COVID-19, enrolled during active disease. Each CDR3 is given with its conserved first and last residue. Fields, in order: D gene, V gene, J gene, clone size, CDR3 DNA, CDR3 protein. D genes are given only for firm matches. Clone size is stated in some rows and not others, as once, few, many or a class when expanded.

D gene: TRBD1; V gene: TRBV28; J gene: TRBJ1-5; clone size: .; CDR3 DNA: TGTGCCAGCAGTTGGCGGTTCTTCAGGGGGCTCAATCAGCCCCAGCATTTT; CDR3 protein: CASSWRFFRGLNQPQHF
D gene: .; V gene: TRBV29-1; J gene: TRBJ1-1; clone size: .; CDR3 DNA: TGCAGCGTTAATCTGGGCGCTGAAGCTTTCTTT; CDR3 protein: CSVNLGAEAFF
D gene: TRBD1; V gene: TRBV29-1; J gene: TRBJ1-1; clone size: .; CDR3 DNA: TGCAGCGCCGGGACAGGGGGCGGGGGAAGATCGGTCACTGAAGCTTTCTTT; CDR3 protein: CSAGTGGGGRSVTEAFF
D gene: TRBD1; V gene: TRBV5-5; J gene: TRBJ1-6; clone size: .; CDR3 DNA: TGTGCCAGCAGCCCGGACAGGGGAATACCCCTCCACTTT; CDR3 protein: CASSPDRGIPLHF
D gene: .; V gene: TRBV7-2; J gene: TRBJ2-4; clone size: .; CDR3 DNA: TGTGCCAGCAGCTTAAGACTAGGCAAAAACATTCAGTACTTC; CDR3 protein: CASSLRLGKNIQYF
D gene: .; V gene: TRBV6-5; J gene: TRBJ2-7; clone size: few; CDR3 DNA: TGTGCCAGCAGAAGACAGAGCCCCTCCTACGAGCAGTACTTC; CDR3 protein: CASRRQSPSYEQYF
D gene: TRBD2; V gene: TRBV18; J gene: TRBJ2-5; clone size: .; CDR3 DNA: TGTGCCAGCTCAACACCACTAGCGGGGGGGCCGGAGACCCAGTACTTC; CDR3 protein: CASSTPLAGGPETQYF
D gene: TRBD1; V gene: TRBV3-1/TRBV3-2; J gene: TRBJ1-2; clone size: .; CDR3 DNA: TGTGCCAGCAGCCAACCTATCGGACAGGGGGCGTATGGCTACACCTTC; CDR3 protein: CASSQPIGQGAYGYTF
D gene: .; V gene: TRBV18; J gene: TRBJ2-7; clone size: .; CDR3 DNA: TGTGCCAGCTCACCACAGTACAGCTACGAGCAGTACTTC; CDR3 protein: CASSPQYSYEQYF
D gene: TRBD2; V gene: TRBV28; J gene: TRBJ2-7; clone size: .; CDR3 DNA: TGTGCCAGCAGTCCATGGACTAGCGGAGGGGGTGGCTCCTACGAGCAGTACTTC; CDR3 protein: CASSPWTSGGGGSYEQYF
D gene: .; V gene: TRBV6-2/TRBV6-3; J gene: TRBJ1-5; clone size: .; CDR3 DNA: TGTGCCAGCAGTAATATGGACAGACACAATCAGCCCCAGCATTTT; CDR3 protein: CASSNMDRHNQPQHF
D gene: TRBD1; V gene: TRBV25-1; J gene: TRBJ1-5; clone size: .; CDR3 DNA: TGTGCCAGCAGCCAGGGACAGGGGGGGCCCCAGCATTTT; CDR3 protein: CASSQGQGGPQHF
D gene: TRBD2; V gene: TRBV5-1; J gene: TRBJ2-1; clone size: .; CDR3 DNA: TGCGCCAGCGCCCGAAAAAGCGGGAGACCCTACAATGAGCAGTTCTTC; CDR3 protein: CASARKSGRPYNEQFF
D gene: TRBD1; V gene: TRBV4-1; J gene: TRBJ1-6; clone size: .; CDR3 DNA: TGCGCCAGCAGCCAGAGGGGACAGGGGGAGTTGAATTCACCCCTCCACTTT; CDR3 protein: CASSQRGQGELNSPLHF
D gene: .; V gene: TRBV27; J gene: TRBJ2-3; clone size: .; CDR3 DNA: TGTGCCAGCAGTTGGCAGGAGGGAGATACGCAGTATTTT; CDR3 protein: CASSWQEGDTQYF
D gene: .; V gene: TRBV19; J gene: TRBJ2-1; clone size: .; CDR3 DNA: TGTGCCAGTAGTATATTGGCCGCAGGTGAGCAGTTCTTC; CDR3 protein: CASSILAAGEQFF
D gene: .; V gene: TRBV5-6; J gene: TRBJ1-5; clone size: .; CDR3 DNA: TGTGCCAGCAGCTTGCCGCTACAGAGGGTCTATAGCAATCAGCCCCAGCATTTT; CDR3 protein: CASSLPLQRVYSNQPQHF
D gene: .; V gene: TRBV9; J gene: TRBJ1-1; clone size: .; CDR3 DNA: TGTGCCAGCAGCGGGGACTCTAGGAACACTGAAGCTTTCTTT; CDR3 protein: CASSGDSRNTEAFF
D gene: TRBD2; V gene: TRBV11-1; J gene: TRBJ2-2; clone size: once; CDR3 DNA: TGTGCCAGCAGCGTAACGGCGGGGGGGCTCCCCGGGGAGCTGTTTTTT; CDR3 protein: CASSVTAGGLPGELFF
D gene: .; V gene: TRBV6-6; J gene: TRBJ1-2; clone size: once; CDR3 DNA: TGTGCCAGCAGCCCTACGATTGGCTACACCTTC; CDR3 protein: CASSPTIGYTF
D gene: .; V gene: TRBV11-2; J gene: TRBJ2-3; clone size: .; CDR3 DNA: TGTGCCAGCAGCTTAGAGTACAGAATAACAGATACGCAGTATTTT; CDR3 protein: CASSLEYRITDTQYF
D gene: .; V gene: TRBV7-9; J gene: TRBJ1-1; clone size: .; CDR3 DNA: TGTGCCAGCAGCCGGCCTGAGGGCCGCTCCACTGAAGCTTTCTTT; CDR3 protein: CASSRPEGRSTEAFF
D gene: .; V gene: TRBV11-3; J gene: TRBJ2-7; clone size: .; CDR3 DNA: TGTGCCAGCAGCTTAGAACTCGCGGGAGAGCAGTACTTC; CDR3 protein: CASSLELAGEQYF
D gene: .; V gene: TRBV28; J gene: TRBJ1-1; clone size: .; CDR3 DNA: TGTGCCAGCAGTTTACCGGACAGGAACACTGAAGCTTTCTTT; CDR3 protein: CASSLPDRNTEAFF
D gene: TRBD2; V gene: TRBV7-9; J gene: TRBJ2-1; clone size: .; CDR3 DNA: TGTGCCAGCAGCTTAGGACTAGCGGGGGCTCGCAATGAGCAGTTCTTC; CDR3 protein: CASSLGLAGARNEQFF
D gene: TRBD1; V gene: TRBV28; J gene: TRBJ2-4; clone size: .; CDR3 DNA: TGTGCCAGCAGTTTTACACAGGGGGCGAGAGCCAAAAACATTCAGTACTTC; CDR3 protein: CASSFTQGARAKNIQYF
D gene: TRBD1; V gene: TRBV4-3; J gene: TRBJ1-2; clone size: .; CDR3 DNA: TGCGCCAGCAGCCAAGGCAGACAGGGCGCTTTCGCTATGGGCTACACCTTC; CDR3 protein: CASSQGRQGAFAMGYTF
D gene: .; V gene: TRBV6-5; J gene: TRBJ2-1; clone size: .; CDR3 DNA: TGTGCCAGCAGTTACCCAGGGGCCCCGGGGAATGAGCAGTTCTTC; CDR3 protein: CASSYPGAPGNEQFF
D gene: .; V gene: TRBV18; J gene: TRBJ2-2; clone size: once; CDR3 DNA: TGTGCCAGCTCACCGGACTACGCCACCGGGGAGCTGTTTTTT; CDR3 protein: CASSPDYATGELFF
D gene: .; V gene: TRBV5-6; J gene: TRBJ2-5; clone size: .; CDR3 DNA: TGTGCCAGCAGCCCCGACCGGGTGGTCGAGACCCAGTACTTC; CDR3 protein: CASSPDRVVETQYF
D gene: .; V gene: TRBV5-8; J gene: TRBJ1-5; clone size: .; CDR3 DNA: TGTGCCAGCAGCTTGTTGGGGGCACAGCCCCAGCATTTT; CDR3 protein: CASSLLGAQPQHF
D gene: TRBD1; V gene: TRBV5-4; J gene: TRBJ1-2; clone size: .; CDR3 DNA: TGTGCCAGCAGCTTGGACAGGGGTTTCGATGGCTACACCTTC; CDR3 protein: CASSLDRGFDGYTF
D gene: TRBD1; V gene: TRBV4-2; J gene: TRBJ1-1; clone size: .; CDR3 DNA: TGTGCCAGCAGCCAAGGCACCGGGACAGTAAACACTGAAGCTTTCTTT; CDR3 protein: CASSQGTGTVNTEAFF
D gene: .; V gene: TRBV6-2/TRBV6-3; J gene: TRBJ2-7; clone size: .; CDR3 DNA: TGTGCCAGCAGTAACCGGGTTACCTACGAGCAGTACTTC; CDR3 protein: CASSNRVTYEQYF
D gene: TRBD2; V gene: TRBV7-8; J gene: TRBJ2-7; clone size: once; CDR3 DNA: TGTGCCAGCAGCCCTCTAGCGGGAGAAGATTACGAGCAGTACTTC; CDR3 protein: CASSPLAGEDYEQYF
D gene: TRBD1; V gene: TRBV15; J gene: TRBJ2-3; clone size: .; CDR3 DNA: TGTGCCACCAGCAGAAAACGGACAGGGGAGACAGATACGCAGTATTTT; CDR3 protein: CATSRKRTGETDTQYF
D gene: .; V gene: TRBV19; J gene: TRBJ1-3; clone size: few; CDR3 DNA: TGTGCCAGTAAATCGGGCAGGGGTGTCTCTGGAAACACCATATATTTT; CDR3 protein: CASKSGRGVSGNTIYF